The source of this T cell receptor beta chain is a study of cytomegalovirus exposure and HLA in healthy donors. Germline-derived CDR1 and CDR2 are SGHAT and FQDESV (reference sequence). J lost 4 bases, V lost 5 bases, and 5 bases had no gene match. CDR3 length equals 14 residues. Generated by immunoSEQ multiplex PCR, the TCRdb table keeps only in-frame clones and is missing some. Seen here are a few hundred thousand clones, over 80% observed once, and the top ten hold roughly an eighth. This TCR was sampled from a woman in her 30s in good health and CMV-seropositive. The chain carries TRBV11-1 and TRBJ1-2; 9 bases are shared with TRBD1. The source material was PBMCs. CDR3 loop: CASSRPGQGYGYTF. CDR3 in DNA: TGTGCCAGCAGCCGACCGGGACAGGGCTATGGCTACACCTTC.